The clone carrying this TCR beta chain was detected ten times or more. These data originate in a study of human T cells and chemical hapten exposure. Study as a whole: Predominantly women, the patients had alopecia areata, totalis or universalis.

Single cDNA molecules in the library carried unique molecular identifiers attached during preparation. MiXCR was run by TCRdb on the RACE reads, yielding one entry per CDR3 protein. The sample lists some 60,000 distinct CDR3 sequences, roughly an eighth occurring once. Germline V gene lookup returns CDR1 DFQATT and CDR2 SNEGSKA (reference sequence). The V end lost 3 bases, the J end lost 1 base, and 8 bases lay between the germline ends. The CDR3 is made up of 13 amino acids. Regarding time point: patch test 3, about 24 weeks after DPC sensitization. Treatment described: therapeutic diphenylcyclopropenone sensitization with weekly scalp DPC.

This specimen consisted of whole blood, obtained in connection with sensitization to the hapten diphenylcyclopropenone (DPC). The clonotype comes from a man aged 25-40 years with alopecia areata. Some clones in this sample may be carry-over from other donors' samples. The V gene is TRBV20-1, the J gene TRBJ2-3; D is unclear. The CDR3 loop is CSARAAGTDTQYF. CDR3 DNA sequence: TGCAGTGCTAGGGCAGCAGGCACAGATACGCAGTATTTT.